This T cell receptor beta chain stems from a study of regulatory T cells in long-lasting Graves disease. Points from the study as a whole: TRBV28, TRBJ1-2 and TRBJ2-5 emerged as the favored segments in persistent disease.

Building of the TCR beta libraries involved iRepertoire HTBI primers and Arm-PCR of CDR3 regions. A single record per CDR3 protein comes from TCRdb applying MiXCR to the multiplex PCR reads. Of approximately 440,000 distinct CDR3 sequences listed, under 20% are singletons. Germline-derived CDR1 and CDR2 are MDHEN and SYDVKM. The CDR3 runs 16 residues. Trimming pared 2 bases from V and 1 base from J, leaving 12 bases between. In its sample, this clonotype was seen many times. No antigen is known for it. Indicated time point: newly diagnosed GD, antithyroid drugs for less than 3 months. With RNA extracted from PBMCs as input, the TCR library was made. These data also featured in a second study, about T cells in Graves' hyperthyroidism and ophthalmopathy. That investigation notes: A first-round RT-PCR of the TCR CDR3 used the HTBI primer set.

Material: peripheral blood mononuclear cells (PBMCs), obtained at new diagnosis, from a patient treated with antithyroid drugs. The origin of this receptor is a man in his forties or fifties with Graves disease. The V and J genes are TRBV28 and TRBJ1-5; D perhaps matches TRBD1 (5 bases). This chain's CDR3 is CASSLRGIRSNQPQHF. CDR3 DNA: TGTGCCAGCAGTTTAAGGGGAATAAGAAGCAATCAGCCCCAGCATTTT.